These 23 T cell receptor beta chains were all obtained from the same sample, sequenced in a study of shared clonotypes between healthy human individuals. This table comes from immunoSEQ multiplex PCR, and its TCRdb copy is limited to in-frame clones, with some not included. This table has about 2.4 million clones, approximately 94% appearing once. Source material: naive CD4+ T cells sorted from blood. Subset indicated: CD45RA+ positively selected. The receptors were gathered from a man aged 18 to 29 in good health.

The V gene is TRBV27, the J gene TRBJ2-4, with a possible D match to TRBD1 (5 bases). Germline V lookup: CDR1 MNHEY, CDR2 SMNVEV (reference sequence). The CDR3 consists of 13 residues. Trimming stripped 5 bases from V and 14 bases from J, with 19 bases between. The CDR3 protein is CASSLIQGSPKYF. The CDR3 nucleotides read TGTGCCAGCAGTCTCATCCAGGGTAGCCCTAAGTACTTC.

This sequence joins TRBV30 and TRBJ1-1; no clear D gene. The germline gives CDR1 GTSNPN, CDR2 SVGIG (reference sequence). Trimming removed 1 base from V and 5 bases from J, with 14 bases in between. The CDR3 runs 14 residues. The CDR3 loop reads CAWSDGVGWTEAFF. CDR3 nucleotides: TGTGCCTGGAGTGACGGGGTTGGGTGGACTGAAGCTTTCTTT.

This sequence joins TRBV7-9 and TRBJ2-1; possibly TRBD2 for D (6 bases). Germline lookup yields CDR1 SEHNR and CDR2 FQNEAQ (reference sequence). Trimming took off 3 bases at V and 7 bases at J, with 22 bases between the two ends. The CDR3 totals 17 residues. The CDR3 is CASSFLVADPALNEQFF. CDR3 sequence (DNA): TGTGCCAGCAGCTTTCTAGTAGCGGACCCCGCCCTTAATGAGCAGTTCTTC. Full variable domain (rest looked up from reference TRBV7-9 and TRBJ2-1): DTGVSQNPRHKITKRGQNVTFRCDPISEHNRLYWYRQTLGQGPEFLTYFQNEAQLEKSRLLSDRFSAERPKGSFSTLEIQRTEQGDSAMYLCASSFLVADPALNEQFFGPGTRLTVL.

This chain connects TRBV7-2 to TRBJ2-2, with 7 bases lining up with TRBD1. Looked up from germline, CDR1 is SGHTA and CDR2 is FQGNSA. The CDR3 has 15 residues. V was pared by 5 bases and J by 4 bases, with 7 bases of the junction left unmatched. The CDR3: CASSATGVRTGELFF. The CDR3 DNA sequence: TGTGCCAGCAGCGCTACAGGGGTTCGCACCGGGGAGCTGTTTTTT.

The chain couples TRBV2 to TRBJ2-7, with 7 bases lining up with TRBD1. V trimming: 4 bases; J trimming: 5 bases; junction bases outside the gene matches: 8. The germline V gene encodes CDR1 SNHLY and CDR2 FYNNEI. The CDR3 sequence is 14 residues long. The DNA of the CDR3 is TGTGCCAGCAGTGCCTTGACAGGGTTCCACGAGCAGTACTTC. Residues: CASSALTGFHEQYF.

In the case of this clone: Different DNA sequences within this sample yield the same CDR3. The chain employs TRBV5-4 and TRBJ2-3, with 8 bases fitting TRBD2. The CDR3 runs to 15 residues. With 2 bases clipped from V and 2 bases from J, the junction kept 4 bases outside the gene matches. Germline CDR1 and CDR2: SGHNT and YYREEE (reference sequence). The DNA of the CDR3 is TGTGCCAGCAGCTTAACTAGCGGATTCACAGATACGCAGTATTTT. This translates into CASSLTSGFTDTQYF.

The sample holds one count of this clone. V and J are TRBV28 and TRBJ2-6; D might be TRBD2 (6 bases). V was cut by 6 bases and J by 4 bases, with 22 bases left in between. Germline V CDR1 and CDR2: MDHEN, SYDVKM. This CDR3 is built from 18 residues. This CDR3 is CASSRLEAAGMGANVLTF. The CDR3 nucleotides read TGTGCCAGCAGCCGTTTGGAAGCGGCGGGAATGGGGGCCAACGTCCTGACTTTC.

This clone was found a few times. The chain recombines TRBV10-1 with TRBJ2-7; TRBD1 is a possible D gene (5 bases). The V end was cut by 10 bases, the J end by 4 bases, with 11 bases between. CDR1 and CDR2 (germline): WNHNN, SYGVQD (reference sequence). CDR3 length: 11 amino acids. CDR3 loop: CATAQGYEQYF. The CDR3 DNA sequence: TGCGCCACCGCCCAGGGTTACGAGCAGTACTTC.

Here the CDR3 reads CATSTPQSPQHF. The CDR3 DNA reads TGTGCCACCAGTACACCCCAATCCCCCCAGCATTTT. J is TRBJ1-5 and V is TRBV15; D remains ambiguous. The length of the CDR3 is 12 residues. CDR1 and CDR2 from the germline V gene are LNHNV and YYDKDF (reference sequence). V lost 6 bases and J lost 10, with 13 bases in between.

This clone has only one observation. V is TRBV19 and J is TRBJ2-7; tentative D call: TRBD1 (6 bases). The germline CDR1 and CDR2 sequences are LNHDA and SQIVND (reference sequence). The CDR3 extends over 12 amino acids. V was shortened by 5 bases and J by 6 bases, with 11 bases between the two germline ends. The CDR3, as DNA: TGTGCCAGTAGTGAACAGGGTTCCGAGCAGTACTTC. This sequence encodes CASSEQGSEQYF.

This rearrangement joins TRBV10-3 to TRBJ2-7; no clear D gene. The V gene's germline CDR1 is ENHRY and CDR2 SYGVKD. V lost 4 bases and J lost 0, with 10 bases in between. The CDR3 loop spans 14 amino acids. CDR3: CAISAIESSYEQYF. The CDR3 DNA reads as TGTGCCATCAGTGCAATAGAGAGCTCCTACGAGCAGTACTTC.

The CDR3 DNA follows: TGTGCCAGCAGCCCAGGACTAGCGGTTAACACCGGGGAGCTGTTTTTT. As protein: CASSPGLAVNTGELFF. The J gene is TRBJ2-2, the V gene TRBV5-6; 10 bases are a match to TRBD2. The germline V gene has CDR1 SGHDT and CDR2 YYEEEE. With 4 bases clipped from V and 2 bases from J, the junction kept 5 bases outside the gene matches. The CDR3 contains 16 residues.

The chain has TRBV7-2 and TRBJ2-7, with D possibly called TRBD1 or TRBD2 (5 bases each). The CDR3 consists of 14 residues. CDR1 is SGHTA and CDR2 is FQGNSA in the germline V gene. Trimming cost V 1 base and J 8 bases, with 15 bases left between them. The CDR3 loop is CASSLGRDGAKQYF. The CDR3 DNA is TGTGCCAGCAGCTTAGGCAGGGACGGAGCGAAGCAGTACTTC.

The genes are TRBV5-1 and TRBJ2-7; D perhaps matches TRBD2 (7 bases). Trimming stripped 4 bases from V and 0 bases from J, with 14 bases between. Germline CDR1 reads SGHRS; CDR2 reads YFSETQ. The CDR3 is 15 amino acids. This chain's CDR3 is CASSQRGGDSYEQYF. The CDR3 DNA follows: TGCGCCAGCAGCCAAAGAGGGGGGGACTCCTACGAGCAGTACTTC.

This clone was seen a single time. The chain carries TRBV7-2 and TRBJ1-1; perhaps TRBD1 as D (6 bases). Germline V gene data show CDR1 as SGHTA and CDR2 as FQGNSA. CDR3 length equals 15 residues. Trimming removed 0 bases at V and 4 bases at J, with 12 bases between. The CDR3 region has the DNA TGTGCCAGCAGCTTAGCATCAGGGGTTGGCACTGAAGCTTTCTTT. Translated: CASSLASGVGTEAFF.

V and J are TRBV10-3 and TRBJ2-3; 9 nucleotides agree with TRBD2. CDR1 and CDR2 (germline): ENHRY, SYGVKD. CDR3 length: 15 residues. Trimming cost V 6 bases and J 7 bases; bases outside gene matches: 11. The CDR3 reads CAISETSGSSNTQYF. The CDR3, as DNA: TGTGCCATCAGCGAGACTAGCGGATCATCCAATACGCAGTATTTT.

The chain uses TRBV2 and TRBJ2-5, with D hard to call. Germline V gene data show CDR1 as SNHLY and CDR2 as FYNNEI. The CDR3 is 12 residues long. V was clipped by 5 bases and J by 3 bases, with 7 bases between them. In DNA, the CDR3 is TGTGCCAGCAGTCTACTTAAAGAGACCCAGTACTTC. Its protein product is CASSLLKETQYF.

This chain connects TRBV25-1 to TRBJ1-5; 9 positions agree with TRBD1. Trimming removed 6 bases from V and 4 bases from J; junction bases left unmatched: 4. The CDR3 spans 14 residues. Germline CDR1 is MGHDK and CDR2 is SYGVNS. As DNA, the CDR3 is TGTGCCAGCAGGGGGACAGGGTCAAATCAGCCCCAGCATTTT. Its translation is CASRGTGSNQPQHF. The full variable domain, its missing parts supplied by reference TRBV25-1 and TRBJ1-5, is EADIYQTPRYLVIGTGKKITLECSQTMGHDKMYWYQQDPGMELHLIHYSYGVNSTEKGDLSSESTVSRIRTEHFPLTLESARPSHTSQYLCASRGTGSNQPQHFGDGTRLSIL.

Details on this clone: The sample carries other DNA sequences with the same CDR3. In DNA, the CDR3 is TGTGCCAGCAGCCTCGGGCAGGTTAGCAATCAGCCCCAGCATTTT. The encoded protein is CASSLGQVSNQPQHF. This rearrangement joins TRBV7-2 to TRBJ1-5, with no clear D. V lost 5 bases to trimming and J lost 0 bases, with 11 bases between them. Germline CDR1 is SGHTA and CDR2 is FQGNSA. The CDR3 runs 15 residues.

The chain links TRBV2 to TRBJ1-6, with a weak D call TRBD1 (5 bases). This CDR3 is 14 amino acids long. Germline CDR1 and CDR2: SNHLY and FYNNEI. V dropped 3 bases and J dropped 7 bases, with 10 bases sitting between them. The CDR3 sequence is CASSEGLSNSPLHF. In nucleotides, the CDR3 is TGTGCCAGCAGTGAGGGACTGTCGAATTCACCCCTCCACTTT.

V and J are TRBV6-1 and TRBJ2-7; tentatively, D is TRBD1 or TRBD2 (5 bases each). V was trimmed by 3 bases and J by 1 base, leaving 13 bases between them. Germline lookup yields CDR1 MNHNS and CDR2 SASEGT. This CDR3 spans 15 amino acids. The CDR3 spells CASSDLGDFSYEQYF. The CDR3 DNA follows: TGTGCCAGCAGTGATCTGGGGGATTTTTCCTACGAGCAGTACTTC.

As concerns this clone: Other DNA sequences within the sample encode an identical CDR3. CDR3 sequence reads: CASSPDRYSNQPQHF. The CDR3 DNA sequence: TGTGCCAGCAGCCCTGACAGATATAGCAATCAGCCCCAGCATTTT. The chain links TRBV6-5 to TRBJ1-5; D may be TRBD1 (5 bases). Germline-derived CDR1 and CDR2 are MNHEY and SVGAGI. The CDR3 covers 15 residues. The V end lost 6 bases, the J end lost 0 bases, and 12 bases lay between the germline ends.

The chain uses TRBV18 and TRBJ2-1; D may be TRBD1 (6 bases). The CDR3 has 19 residues. Germline CDR1 KGHSH, CDR2 LQKENI. V dropped 6 bases and J dropped 1 base, with 25 bases sitting between them. The CDR3 nucleotides are TGTGCCAGCTCGCCTGCCTACAGGGTTTTCTACGATTCCTACAATGAGCAGTTCTTC. Its protein is CASSPAYRVFYDSYNEQFF.